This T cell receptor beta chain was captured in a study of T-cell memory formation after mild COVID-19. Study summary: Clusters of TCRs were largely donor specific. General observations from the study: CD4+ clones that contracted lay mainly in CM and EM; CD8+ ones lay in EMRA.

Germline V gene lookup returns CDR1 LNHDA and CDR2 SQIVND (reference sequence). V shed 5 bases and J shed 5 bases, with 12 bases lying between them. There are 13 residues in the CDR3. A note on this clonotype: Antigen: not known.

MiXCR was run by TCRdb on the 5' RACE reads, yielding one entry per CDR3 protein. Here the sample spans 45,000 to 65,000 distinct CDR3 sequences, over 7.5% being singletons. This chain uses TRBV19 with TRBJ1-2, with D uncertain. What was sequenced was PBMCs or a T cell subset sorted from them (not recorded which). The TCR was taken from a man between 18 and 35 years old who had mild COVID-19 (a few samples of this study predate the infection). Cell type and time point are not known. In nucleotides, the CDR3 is TGTGCCAGTAGTTTCGACGGGGAATATGGCTACACCTTC. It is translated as CASSFDGEYGYTF.